This T cell receptor (beta chain) stems from a study of CD8 T cells in ankylosing spondylitis. Molecular-barcoded quantitative 5'-RACE produced these TCR beta libraries. TCRdb reprocessed the 5' RACE reads with MiXCR, giving one entry per CDR3 protein. The data hold some 130,000 distinct CDR3 sequences, with approximately 10% observed a single time. Germline CDR1 is MGHRA and CDR2 is YSYEKL. The CDR3 covers 16 residues. J lost 0 bases, V lost 3 bases, and 7 bases had no gene match. In its sample, this clonotype was seen many times. The chain links TRBV4-1 to TRBJ1-1; TRBD1 aligns across 7 bases. This clonotype was obtained from a female donor with ankylosing spondylitis or in good health (not recorded which). The sample was blood, either unsorted or a sorted T cell fraction (not recorded which). CDR3 sequence reads: CASSQSQGLLNTEAFF. The CDR3 DNA is TGCGCCAGCAGCCAGTCACAGGGGCTTTTGAACACTGAAGCTTTCTTT.